This entry concerns a single T cell receptor beta chain. No cognate antigen has been identified for it. Nothing much larger sits one base from this clone, and base qualities are not available. Systemically healthy Caucasian individuals from Russia, roughly 40 in total and aged roughly 6 to 100 years, were included as donors. Each donor gave ten milliliters of peripheral blood, collected into EDTA-treated Vacutainer tubes. Ficoll-Paque density-gradient centrifugation was used to isolate PBMCs, with at least 6.5 million per sample. Trizol reagent was used to extract total RNA from the PBMCs, yielding at least 5.5 micrograms per sample. Naive CD45RAhigh/CD27high T cell percentages were measured by flow cytometry on a PBMC aliquot from every donor. Libraries came from 5' RACE. Sequencing was performed on an Illumina HiSeq 2500. A second PCR of about 7 to 12 cycles was run with a J-beta primer mix and a sample-barcoded 5' primer. A template-switch 5' adaptor carrying 12 random nucleotides introduced a unique molecular identifier onto each TCR beta cDNA molecule. Each sample yielded at least 2.5 million CDR3-containing paired-end reads. All of the RNA was converted into first-strand cDNA using the Mint cDNA synthesis kit, with a TRBC-specific oligonucleotide serving as the primer. Following uracil-DNA glycosylase treatment, all cDNA underwent a first 18-cycle PCR with the universal primers M1SS and BC2_uni_R. Per the source publication's procedure: For normalization, 1 million high-quality reads, each with a distinct molecular identifier, were randomly selected from each sample. Instead of being binned into consensus sequences, reads with shared molecular identifiers were discarded. MiTCR, with a Q25 quality threshold and the strictest error-elimination algorithm, was used for CDR3 identification, clonotype clustering and error correction. A nonparametric unseen species model with Euler transformation was used to estimate a lower bound on total TCR beta diversity. Starting from the raw public reads, TCRdb applied fastp trimming at Q25, assembled clones with MiXCR and retained in-frame beta chains. CDR3 protein duplicates are merged, each entry listing the most common genes and DNA. What appears here as the V and J calls and clone size reflects TCRdb's work, not the paper's. The sample profile shows 540,000 or so distinct CDR3 sequences; nearly 25% of them were found once. Of the sample, approximately 8.7% falls within the top ten clones.

The source of the sample is a study of blood T cells in healthy people across ages (dated by TCRdb to 2014 to 2015). The study in broad terms: In model experiments, roughly one uniquely barcoded TCR beta cDNA molecule per two T cells was captured by template switching. Donors were grouped into four age groups: young (average approximately 15 years), middle-aged (roughly 40), aged (around 56) and long-lived (approximately 81). Age-related changes in TCR beta repertoire diversity were measured in the study by deep sequencing normalized with unique cDNA molecular identifiers. Using the same blood draw, the study looked at two additional independent replicas of 1 million unique cDNA reads for two donors, one aged 18 to 30 and the other aged 80 or older. What the authors observed across the whole study: Observed TCR beta diversity correlated strongly with the percentage of naive T cells measured by flow cytometry. Estimates of total diversity from one million sequenced T cells were regarded as lower bounds and underestimates. Because profiling used bulk unsorted PBMCs, naive and antigen-experienced compartments could not be compared conclusively. Observed TCR beta diversity per million T cells fell roughly linearly with age, and a significant reduction was already apparent by age about 43. The long-lived group showed more naive CD4+ T cells, fewer expanded clones and increased TCR diversity than the aged group, suggesting age selection. Because the CMV infection status of the donors was unknown, age-related changes in expanded clonotypes may potentially have been confounded.

From its cysteine to its phenylalanine, the CDR3 spans 12 amino acids. The DNA shown is the 36-base CDR3, in frame from base 1. Looking up the germline V gene yields CDR1 MNHEY and CDR2 SVGEGT. V and J lose 2 bases and 16 bases, and a span of 12 bases separates them. This same sample was also part of a study on T cells of mothers and their children. As noted in the second study: Nine systemically healthy Caucasian individuals, comprising three mothers and their six children, were included as donors. cDNA synthesis used all of the extracted RNA, with approximately 1.6 ug of RNA in each 15 ul reaction. Sample barcodes and 2-4 random nucleotides were added via the M1S primer in the second PCR. Each mother yielded over 9.5 million TCR beta CDR3 reads and each child 2.5 million to 3 million reads. Thymic selection similarly shapes TCR recombination output in related and unrelated pairs, with minor effect from inherited differences. Normalized repertoire overlap in related mother-child pairs was always slightly higher than in unrelated mother-child pairs, but the difference was never significant. Persistent microchimeric T cell clones were not detected, at a sensitivity of approximately 100 clones per million clonotypes. The study used deep NGS to compare TCR beta repertoires of mothers and children, seeking features distinguishing related mother-child pairs from unrelated individuals. On average, the children were around 11 +/- 4 years old, while the mothers were about 37 +/- 4 years old. After adapter ligation was performed with NEBNext reagents, the libraries were sequenced on an Illumina HiSeq 2000 with 100+100 nt paired-end reads. To prevent cross-contamination, the mother and child libraries were prepared a month apart and were sequenced in separate runs. Each donor had between about 500,000 and 2,300,000 distinct TCR beta clonotypes identified. Naive TCR beta clonotypes were estimated from low-frequency clonotypes matched to each donor's FACS-determined naive share, without sorting.

Specimen: blood. The receptor was derived from a boy younger than 18 in good health. The sequence joins TRBV6-2 or TRBV6-3 to TRBJ1-6, with the identity of the D gene unclear. The CDR3 reads as follows: CASSYGKRPLHF. The nucleotide sequence is TGTGCCAGCAGTTACGGTAAGAGGCCGCTCCACTTT.